Listed below are T cell receptor beta chains from one sample, sequenced in a study of T cell responses to AZD1222 COVID-19 vaccine. The assay was immunoSEQ multiplex PCR, and TCRdb's table has in-frame clones only and misses some. The sample yields about 110,000 clones, 70% to 90% seen once. This specimen consisted of peripheral blood, obtained on day 0 of AZD1222 vaccination. Source of these receptors: an adult in good health. The CDR3 runs from the conserved cysteine through the conserved F or W. The D gene is left open where the match is weak. Size is stated for part of the rows, as once, few or many counts, or as a class when the clone is expanded.

j_call d_call clone_size v_call cdr3_aa cdr3_nt
TRBJ2-2 NA few TRBV12-3/TRBV12-4 CASSFRGELFF TGTGCCAGCAGTTTTCGCGGGGAGCTGTTTTTT
TRBJ1-6 TRBD1 NA TRBV14 CASSQDGDRGLSPLHF TGTGCCAGCAGCCAAGATGGGGACAGGGGGCTTTCACCCCTCCACTTT
TRBJ2-4 NA NA TRBV19 CASSALGTEPGYF TGTGCCAGTAGTGCCTTAGGGACGGAGCCCGGGTACTTC
TRBJ2-3 TRBD1 NA TRBV19 CASSRDRDLNTQYF TGTGCCAGTAGTAGGGACAGGGATCTGAATACGCAGTATTTT
TRBJ1-2 NA NA TRBV19 CASSITVRANYGYTF TGTGCCAGTAGTATCACGGTTCGAGCTAACTATGGCTACACCTTC
TRBJ1-6 NA NA TRBV7-3 CASSLGGQEGSPLHF TGTGCCAGCAGCTTAGGGGGACAAGAAGGTTCACCCCTCCACTTT
TRBJ1-6 TRBD1 few TRBV7-9 CASSWTGTNSPLHF TGTGCCAGCAGCTGGACAGGGACGAATTCACCCCTCCACTTT
TRBJ2-7 NA NA TRBV24-1 CATSDLRGQEQYF TGTGCCACCAGTGATTTGCGAGGACAGGAGCAGTACTTC
TRBJ1-6 NA NA TRBV27 CASSLYGGRGSPLHF TGTGCCAGCAGTTTATACGGGGGGCGCGGATCACCCCTCCACTTT
TRBJ2-7 NA few TRBV29-1 CSVENFDEQYF TGCAGCGTCGAGAATTTTGACGAGCAGTACTTC
TRBJ1-1 NA NA TRBV7-2 CASSLGTLNTEAFF TGTGCCAGCAGCTTAGGGACGTTGAACACTGAAGCTTTCTTT
TRBJ1-2 NA few TRBV7-8 CASSSRFATSGTANYGYTF TGTGCCAGCAGCTCCCGTTTCGCAACCAGTGGGACGGCTAACTATGGCTACACCTTC
TRBJ2-3 NA NA TRBV5-4 CASSLGVDISDTQYF TGTGCCAGCAGCTTAGGAGTAGACATCTCGGATACGCAGTATTTT
TRBJ1-6 NA NA TRBV7-9 CASSPESSPLHF TGTGCCAGCAGCCCTGAGAGTTCACCCCTCCACTTT
TRBJ2-4 NA NA TRBV4-2 CASSQGLIAKNIQYF TGTGCCAGCAGCCAAGGCCTTATAGCCAAAAACATTCAGTACTTC
TRBJ1-6 NA NA TRBV6-4 CASSQGSSYNSPLHF TGTGCCAGCAGCCAGGGGAGCTCCTATAATTCACCCCTCCACTTT
TRBJ2-1 NA NA TRBV28 CASSLGSGDRFYNEQFF TGTGCCAGCAGTTTGGGTTCAGGGGACCGTTTTTACAATGAGCAGTTCTTC
TRBJ1-5 NA NA TRBV4-1 CASSQDRGVGLRANQPQHF TGCGCCAGCAGCCAAGATCGGGGGGTAGGGTTGAGAGCCAATCAGCCCCAGCATTTT
TRBJ1-4 NA NA TRBV6-5 CASNGYFGEKLFF TGTGCCAGCAATGGGTATTTCGGTGAAAAACTGTTTTTT
TRBJ2-2 NA once TRBV7-3 CASSLNEGIGELFF TGTGCCAGCAGCTTAAACGAGGGGATCGGGGAGCTGTTTTTT
TRBJ2-5 NA once TRBV5-1 CASSFYQGRETQYF TGCGCCAGCAGCTTTTACCAGGGAAGGGAGACCCAGTACTTC
TRBJ2-1 NA NA TRBV20-1 CSASADRYNEQFF TGCAGTGCTAGTGCGGACCGCTACAATGAGCAGTTCTTC
TRBJ2-5 TRBD2 NA TRBV4-2 CASSPRVREVQETQYF TGTGCCAGCAGTCCCCGTGTGCGGGAGGTCCAAGAGACCCAGTACTTC
TRBJ2-5 NA NA TRBV24-1 CATSEVLGVQETQYF TGTGCCACCAGTGAGGTGCTTGGGGTCCAAGAGACCCAGTACTTC
TRBJ2-5 TRBD2 many TRBV28 CASSSRAETSGQETQYF TGTGCCAGCAGTTCCAGAGCAGAGACTAGCGGCCAAGAGACCCAGTACTTC
TRBJ2-5 TRBD2 NA TRBV11-1 CASSRGTSGRETQYF TGTGCCAGCAGTAGAGGGACTAGCGGGCGGGAGACCCAGTACTTC
TRBJ2-5 NA NA TRBV19 CASGHRQTETQYF TGTGCCAGCGGCCATCGACAAACAGAGACCCAGTACTTC
TRBJ2-3 TRBD1 NA TRBV7-2 CASSPGQGPDTQYF TGTGCCAGCAGCCCCGGACAGGGCCCAGATACGCAGTATTTT
TRBJ2-7 TRBD2 NA TRBV15 CATSRVGGGLDEQYF TGTGCCACCAGCAGAGTCGGCGGGGGGCTCGACGAGCAGTACTTC
TRBJ1-1 TRBD1 NA TRBV29-1 CSVGQGATEAFF TGCAGCGTGGGACAGGGGGCCACTGAAGCTTTCTTT
TRBJ1-4 NA NA TRBV5-1 CASSLAGTNEKLFF TGCGCCAGCAGCTTAGCAGGGACTAATGAAAAACTGTTTTTT
TRBJ1-5 TRBD1 NA TRBV6-6 CASSTQQGIRNQPQHF TGTGCCAGCAGTACCCAACAGGGGATTAGAAATCAGCCCCAGCATTTT
TRBJ1-5 TRBD1 NA TRBV7-7 CASSRRQGVGKGNQPQHF TGTGCTAGCAGCCGAAGGCAGGGGGTAGGAAAGGGCAATCAGCCCCAGCATTTT
TRBJ2-7 NA NA TRBV5-8 CASRTRRGSYEQYF TGTGCCAGCAGGACCCGGCGGGGCTCCTACGAGCAGTACTTC
TRBJ2-3 TRBD2 NA TRBV5-1 CASSITSGGREDTQYF TGCGCCAGCAGCATTACTAGCGGGGGACGCGAAGATACGCAGTATTTT
TRBJ1-2 NA NA TRBV28 CASSSPIRGYTF TGTGCCAGCAGTTCCCCTATCAGGGGCTACACCTTC
TRBJ1-1 NA NA TRBV10-1 CASSVRGTEAFF TGCGCCAGCAGCGTGCGGGGTACTGAAGCTTTCTTT
TRBJ1-1 NA few TRBV12-3/TRBV12-4 CASSFGSTEAFF TGTGCCAGCAGCTTCGGAAGCACTGAAGCTTTCTTT
TRBJ1-3 TRBD1 NA TRBV19 CASRLRDRGYGNTIYF TGTGCCAGCCGGCTCCGGGACAGGGGTTATGGAAACACCATATATTTT
TRBJ2-1 TRBD2 NA TRBV5-1 CASSPSTSGGHNEQFF TGCGCCAGCAGCCCCAGTACTAGCGGGGGACACAATGAGCAGTTCTTC
TRBJ1-1 TRBD1 NA TRBV7-8 CASSRDRGNTEAFF TGTGCCAGCAGCCGGGACAGGGGGAACACTGAAGCTTTCTTT
TRBJ2-1 NA NA TRBV19 CASSGARIQGGEQFF TGTGCCAGTAGTGGGGCACGGATTCAGGGGGGTGAGCAGTTCTTC